Below are 26 T cell receptor beta chains sequenced from a single sample in a study of blood T cell repertoires in COVID-19. Libraries were prepared by immunoSEQ multiplex PCR; TCRdb keeps only in-frame clonotypes and omits some of them. The sample records 200,000 to 250,000 clones, about 91% being singletons. Sequenced sample: peripheral blood. These receptors all stem from a woman in her thirties with COVID-19, enrolled during active disease.

Worth noting for this clone: The junction and the germline gene differ at one end; a read error may be behind it. The genes are TRBV19 and TRBJ2-7; 8 positions match TRBD2. The germline V gene has CDR1 LNHDA and CDR2 SQIVND (reference sequence). The CDR3 is made up of 14 amino acids. The CDR3 loop is CATGGSGGLGPLDF. CDR3 bases: TGTGCCACCGGTGGATCGGGGGGGTTGGGGCCCTTGGACTTC.

CDR3 nucleotide sequence: TGTGCCAGCCAACAGGGGATAGGCTATGGCTACACCTTC. This encodes CASQQGIGYGYTF. The chain couples TRBV6-4 to TRBJ1-2; 7 bases are a match to TRBD1. This CDR3 spans 13 amino acids. The V and J ends lost 8 bases and 4 bases, in that order; junction bases with no gene match: 7. CDR1 is MRHNA and CDR2 is SNTAGT in the germline V gene.

This CDR3 is CATTQELNTEAFF. The CDR3 DNA follows: TGTGCCACCACACAGGAGCTGAACACTGAAGCTTTCTTT. V is TRBV28 and J is TRBJ1-1, with a weak D call TRBD1 (5 bases). Trimming pared 10 bases from V and 0 bases from J, leaving 12 bases between. The germline V gene encodes CDR1 MDHEN and CDR2 SYDVKM. The CDR3 consists of 13 residues.

The sample holds one count of this clone. This rearrangement joins TRBV3-1 (or the pseudogene TRBV3-2) to TRBJ2-5; maybe TRBD2 (6 bases). The germline V gene encodes CDR1 LGHDT and CDR2 YNNKEL (reference sequence). Between the trimmed V and J ends, which lost 0 bases and 5 bases, there was a span of 19 bases. The CDR3 covers 17 residues. CDR3 loop: CASSQDIPGSAGETQYF. DNA of the CDR3: TGTGCCAGCAGCCAAGACATCCCCGGGAGCGCGGGGGAGACCCAGTACTTC.

The chain is built from TRBV7-9 and TRBJ2-1; TRBD2 agrees at 9 bases. The CDR3 is made up of 16 amino acids. Germline loops: CDR1 SEHNR, CDR2 FQNEAQ (reference sequence). J gave up 10 bases and V 4 bases, and 14 bases lay outside the gene matches. CDR3 region: CASSSTSGGPEGEQFF. Here the CDR3 DNA reads TGTGCCAGCAGCTCTACCAGCGGGGGGCCGGAGGGGGAGCAGTTCTTC.

The chain joins TRBV5-1 to TRBJ2-3; the D gene is possibly TRBD1 (6 bases). Trimming shortened V by 1 base and J by 1 base, and 10 bases separated the two germline ends. The CDR3 is made up of 15 amino acids. Germline values: CDR1 SGHRS, CDR2 YFSETQ. The CDR3 DNA reads as TGCGCCAGCAGCTTGCTTTCAGGGGGCACAGATACGCAGTATTTT. Translating it yields CASSLLSGGTDTQYF.

The rearrangement joins TRBV4-3 to TRBJ2-2, with 7 bases that match TRBD1. This CDR3 region has 16 residues. Germline V gene lookup returns CDR1 LGHNA and CDR2 YSLEER. V trimming: 1 base; J trimming: 2 bases; junction bases outside the gene matches: 4. CDR3 bases: TGCGCCAGCAGCCAAGTCACAGGGGCAAACACCGGGGAGCTGTTTTTT. Its translation: CASSQVTGANTGELFF.

The V call is TRBV5-1, the J call TRBJ2-3, with TRBD2 matching 15 bases. Germline lookup yields CDR1 SGHRS and CDR2 YFSETQ. V shed 0 bases and J 2 bases; nucleotides not matched to a gene: 7. This CDR3 spans 19 amino acids. CDR3 loop: CASSLAPGTSGGNTDTQYF. The CDR3 DNA sequence: TGCGCCAGCAGCTTGGCCCCCGGGACTAGCGGGGGGAACACAGATACGCAGTATTTT. Using reference TRBV5-1 and TRBJ2-3 for the parts outside the CDR3, the full variable domain is KAGVTQTPRYLIKTRGQQVTLSCSPISGHRSVSWYQQTPGQGLQFLFEYFSETQRNKGNFPGRFSGRQFSNSRSEMNVSTLELGDSALYLCASSLAPGTSGGNTDTQYFGPGTRLTVL.

This chain links TRBV16 with TRBJ1-6, with a tentative D call TRBD1 (5 bases). The germline V gene encodes CDR1 KGHSY and CDR2 FQNENV. The CDR3 is 15 residues long. V gave up 4 bases and J gave up 10 bases, with 17 bases separating them. The CDR3 is CASSPRPGDESPLHF. The CDR3 nucleotides are TGTGCCAGCAGCCCACGTCCGGGGGACGAATCACCCCTCCACTTT.

The V gene is TRBV5-8, the J gene TRBJ1-1; unclear D gene. The germline V gene has CDR1 SGHTS and CDR2 YDEGEE. The CDR3 sequence is 13 residues long. V was trimmed by 0 bases and J by 2 bases, leaving 5 bases between them. The CDR3 protein is CASSLGGNTEAFF. As DNA, the CDR3 is TGTGCCAGCAGCTTGGGAGGAAACACTGAAGCTTTCTTT.

The V call is TRBV3-1 (or the pseudogene TRBV3-2), the J call TRBJ1-5, with a weak D call TRBD1 (5 bases). Germline V gives CDR1 LGHDT, CDR2 YNNKEL (reference sequence). Trimming left V 1 base short and J 7 bases short, with 23 bases between. The length of the CDR3 is 18 residues. CDR3 amino acids: CASSQAAVPGGFDQPQHF. CDR3 bases: TGTGCCAGCAGCCAAGCCGCTGTCCCGGGGGGGTTCGACCAGCCCCAGCATTTT.

This clone appeared a few times. The chain carries TRBV5-1 and TRBJ2-3; 8 positions agree with TRBD2. V lost 4 bases to trimming and J lost 4 bases; unmatched junction nucleotides: 8. Germline CDR1 reads SGHRS; CDR2 reads YFSETQ. The CDR3 consists of 15 residues. The CDR3 is CASSPQAGVADTQYF. DNA for the CDR3: TGCGCCAGCAGCCCCCAAGCGGGGGTAGCAGATACGCAGTATTTT.

J is TRBJ1-3 and V is TRBV2, with D hard to call. V lost 2 bases and J lost 0, with 8 bases in between. Germline V gene lookup returns CDR1 SNHLY and CDR2 FYNNEI. CDR3 length equals 15 residues. The CDR3 sequence is CASSEKLYSGNTIYF. For the CDR3, the DNA is TGTGCCAGCAGTGAAAAGCTTTACTCTGGAAACACCATATATTTT. The whole variable domain, filled in from reference TRBV2 and TRBJ1-3, reads EPEVTQTPSHQVTQMGQEVILRCVPISNHLYFYWYRQILGQKVEFLVSFYNNEISEKSEIFDDQFSVERPDGSNFTLKIRSTKLEDSAMYFCASSEKLYSGNTIYFGEGSWLTVV.

The genes are TRBV6-2 or TRBV6-3 and TRBJ1-5, with TRBD1 as a possible D gene (5 bases). The length of the CDR3 is 15 residues. Trimming left V 5 bases short and J 3 bases short, with 14 bases between. CDR1 and CDR2 (germline): MNHEY, SVGEGT. CDR3 sequence (DNA): TGTGCCAGCAGTCCCTTGGGGCGGGACAATCAGCCCCAGCATTTT. Protein sequence: CASSPLGRDNQPQHF.

CDR3 in DNA: TGTGCCAGCAGTCCAGGACTAGCGAGCACAGATACGCAGTATTTT. It is translated as CASSPGLASTDTQYF. This chain uses TRBV6-5 with TRBJ2-3; 9 positions match TRBD2. The CDR3 totals 15 residues. V dropped 5 bases and J dropped 0; count of bases not matched to a gene: 3. Germline assignment: CDR1 MNHEY and CDR2 SVGAGI.

The V call is TRBV9, the J call TRBJ1-2, with a possible D match to TRBD1 (6 bases). This CDR3 has 16 amino acids. Germline V lookup: CDR1 SGDLS, CDR2 YYNGEE. Trimming shortened V by 0 bases and J by 7 bases, and 19 bases separated the two germline ends. CDR3 residues: CASSVDVGAGAGGYTF. DNA of the CDR3: TGTGCCAGCAGCGTAGATGTTGGTGCAGGGGCTGGTGGCTACACCTTC. Complete variable domain (other parts from reference TRBV9 and TRBJ1-2): DSGVTQTPKHLITATGQRVTLRCSPRSGDLSVYWYQQSLDQGLQFLIQYYNGEERAKGNILERFSAQQFPDLHSELNLSSLELGDSALYFCASSVDVGAGAGGYTFGSGTRLTVV.

The rearrangement joins TRBV18 to TRBJ1-2, with a tentative D call TRBD1 (5 bases). Trimming stripped 3 bases from V and 9 bases from J, with 17 bases between. The CDR3 sequence is 14 residues long. Germline CDR1 is KGHSH and CDR2 is LQKENI. The CDR3 reads CASSPSDPRASYTF. CDR3 sequence (DNA): TGTGCCAGCTCACCCTCCGATCCCAGGGCGAGCTACACCTTC. The full variable domain, in which reference TRBV18 and TRBJ1-2 provide the parts outside the CDR3, is NAGVMQNPRHLVRRRGQEARLRCSPMKGHSHVYWYRQLPEEGLKFMVYLQKENIIDESGMPKERFSAEFPKEGPSILRIQQVVRGDSAAYFCASSPSDPRASYTFGSGTRLTVV.

V gene TRBV5-1 combines with J gene TRBJ2-7; weak D call: TRBD1 (6 bases). The CDR3 is 14 amino acids. Germline lookup yields CDR1 SGHRS and CDR2 YFSETQ. The V end lost 0 bases, the J end lost 2 bases, and 9 bases lay between the germline ends. The CDR3 loop reads CASSLGRQAYEQYF. The DNA for the CDR3 is TGCGCCAGCAGCTTGGGAAGACAGGCCTACGAGCAGTACTTC.

This chain joins TRBV7-9 and TRBJ1-1, with a weak D call TRBD1 (6 bases). Trimming removed 5 bases at V and 11 bases at J, with 9 bases between. CDR3 length equals 10 residues. Germline V gene sequence: CDR1 SEHNR, CDR2 FQNEAQ (reference sequence). CDR3 nucleotide sequence: TGTGCCAGCAGCACCCAGGGGGCTTTCTTT. Its protein is CASSTQGAFF.

This clone occurred once. The V call is TRBV10-3, the J call TRBJ2-5; TRBD2 aligns across 8 bases. Germline-derived CDR1 and CDR2 are ENHRY and SYGVKD. CDR3 size: 14 residues. After removal of 6 bases from V and 5 bases from J, the junction contained 8 bases not matched to a gene. The CDR3 nucleotides read TGTGCCATCAGCCAGGGACTAGTTTCTGAGACCCAGTACTTC. Amino acids: CAISQGLVSETQYF.

This clone has just one count. The chain uses TRBV4-1 and TRBJ2-5; maybe TRBD2 (5 bases). Germline CDR1 MGHRA, CDR2 YSYEKL. Trimming shortened V by 3 bases and J by 4 bases, and 15 bases separated the two germline ends. The length of the CDR3 is 15 residues. In nucleotides, the CDR3 is TGCGCCAGCAGCCAGCGGTTGAGGGTGGGAGAGACCCAGTACTTC. Translating it yields CASSQRLRVGETQYF.

The chain recombines TRBV14 with TRBJ1-1; TRBD1 agrees at 9 bases. V lost 0 bases to trimming and J lost 2 bases; unmatched junction nucleotides: 4. The CDR3 runs 16 residues. Germline V gives CDR1 SGHDN, CDR2 FVKESK. The DNA of the CDR3 is TGTGCCAGCAGCCAAGATCTGGGACAGGGTAACACTGAAGCTTTCTTT. Translating gives CASSQDLGQGNTEAFF.

This clone was found once. This sequence joins TRBV6-5 and TRBJ2-7; 8 nucleotides agree with TRBD1. The trim removed 7 bases at V and 6 bases at J, leaving 11 bases unmatched. Per the germline V gene, CDR1 is MNHEY and CDR2 is SVGAGI. The CDR3 has 14 amino acids. The CDR3 nucleotides read TGTGCCAGCACCGCCCGGGACAGGAAAGGCGAGCAGTACGTC. It codes for CASTARDRKGEQYV.

The chain links TRBV6-2 or TRBV6-3 to TRBJ2-5; possible D gene TRBD1, 5 bases. The CDR3 runs 14 residues. Germline-derived CDR1 and CDR2 are MNHEY and SVGEGT. V dropped 0 bases and J dropped 5 bases, with 10 bases sitting between them. CDR3 region: CASSYSRVQETQYF. In nucleotides, the CDR3 is TGTGCCAGCAGTTACTCCAGGGTCCAGGAGACCCAGTACTTC.

This clone came up a few times. The gene calls are TRBV5-1 and TRBJ2-1; a weak D match, TRBD2 (8 bases). V lost 2 bases, J lost 8 bases, and 14 bases lay in between. This CDR3 is 14 amino acids long. Germline V gene sequence: CDR1 SGHRS, CDR2 YFSETQ. The CDR3 loop is CASSLGTAGDEQFF. The DNA for the CDR3 is TGCGCCAGCAGCTTAGGGACAGCGGGGGATGAGCAGTTCTTC.

This clone has just a few counts. The rearrangement links TRBV30 to TRBJ1-6; D call uncertain. Germline CDR1 GTSNPN, CDR2 SVGIG (reference sequence). Trimming left V 3 bases short and J 5 bases short, with 14 bases between. The CDR3 is 15 residues long. As DNA, the CDR3 is TGTGCCTGGAGCTTGCAGCCCCGGGATAATTCACCCCTCCACTTT. Translating it yields CAWSLQPRDNSPLHF.